This T cell receptor beta chain was captured in a study of shared clonotypes between healthy human individuals. The CDR3 is 16 amino acids. Trimming at V came to 5 bases and at J to 9 bases, leaving 15 bases not matched to a gene. CDR1 is GTSNPN, CDR2 SVGIG, per germline (reference sequence). At the deep level, the assay was run. TCRdb's copy holds only in-frame clones and misses some; the assay was immunoSEQ multiplex PCR. The sample lists more than 850,000 clones, around 82% seen once, with around 0.47% in the top ten. The receptor's source is a man aged 18 to 30 in good health. Some clones in this sample may be carry-over from other donors' samples. The sample was memory CD4+ T cells from PBMCs. Subset denoted: CD45RA-negative fraction. The chain links TRBV30 to TRBJ2-1; 11 nucleotides match TRBD2. CDR3 in DNA: TGTGCCTGGCAAGAGGCTAGCGGGAGGTATCGGGGTGAGCAGTTCTTC. Translated, it gives CAWQEASGRYRGEQFF.